This TCR beta chain was recovered during a study of blood T cell repertoires in COVID-19. For the study at large: The origin of the acute and convalescent COVID-19 samples was the United States, Italy and Spain. T cells, B-cell-depleted T cells, or PBMCs provided the cDNA or gDNA that served as material.

Trimming pared 4 bases from V and 0 bases from J, leaving 10 bases between. CDR1 is SNHLY and CDR2 is FYNNEI in the germline V gene. The CDR3 spans 15 residues. Here immunoSEQ multiplex PCR was the method, and the copy in TCRdb shows in-frame clones only, minus some. The table includes 90,000 to 150,000 clones, around nine tenths detected once. This clone has a handful of counts. The same CDR3 can be traced to other DNA sequences in this sample. The sample was peripheral blood. The clonotype comes from a woman aged 50 to 60 with acute or convalescent COVID-19. The rearrangement joins TRBV2 to TRBJ1-5; D is possibly TRBD1 (5 bases). The CDR3 loop is CASSGGGGSNQPQHF. The CDR3 DNA reads as TGTGCCAGCAGTGGCGGCGGGGGTAGCAATCAGCCCCAGCATTTT.